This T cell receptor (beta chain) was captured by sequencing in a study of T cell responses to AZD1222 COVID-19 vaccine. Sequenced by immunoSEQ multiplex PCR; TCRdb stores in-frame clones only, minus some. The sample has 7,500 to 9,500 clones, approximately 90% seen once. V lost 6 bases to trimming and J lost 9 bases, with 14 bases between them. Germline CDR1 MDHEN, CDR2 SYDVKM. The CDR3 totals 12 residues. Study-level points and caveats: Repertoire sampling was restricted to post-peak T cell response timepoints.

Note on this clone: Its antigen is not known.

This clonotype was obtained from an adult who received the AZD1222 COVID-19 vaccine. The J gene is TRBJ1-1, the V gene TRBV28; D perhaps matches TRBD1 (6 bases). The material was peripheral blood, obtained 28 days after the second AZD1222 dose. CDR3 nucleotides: TGTGCCAGCAGAACCGTCCGGGGGCAAGCTTTCTTT. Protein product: CASRTVRGQAFF.